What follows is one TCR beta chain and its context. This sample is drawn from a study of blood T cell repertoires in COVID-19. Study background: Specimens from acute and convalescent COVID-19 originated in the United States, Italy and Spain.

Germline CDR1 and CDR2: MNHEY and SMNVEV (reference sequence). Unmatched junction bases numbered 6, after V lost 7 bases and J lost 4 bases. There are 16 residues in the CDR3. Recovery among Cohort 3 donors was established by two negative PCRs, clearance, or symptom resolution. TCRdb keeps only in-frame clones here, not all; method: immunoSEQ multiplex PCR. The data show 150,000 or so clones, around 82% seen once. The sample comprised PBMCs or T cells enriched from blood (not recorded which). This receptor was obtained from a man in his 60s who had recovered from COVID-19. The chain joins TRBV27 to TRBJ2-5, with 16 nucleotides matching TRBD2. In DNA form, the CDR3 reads TGTGCCAGCAAAGGGACTAGCGGGAGGGTTGTAGAGACCCAGTACTTC. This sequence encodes CASKGTSGRVVETQYF.